Given below is one T cell receptor beta chain in context. Its target is not known. The data originate from a study of cytomegalovirus exposure and HLA in healthy donors. Germline V gene data show CDR1 as SGHTA and CDR2 as FQGNSA. Trimming removed 5 bases from V and 7 bases from J, with 14 bases in between. This CDR3 spans 13 amino acids. Study results and caveats: Rare sequences made up most TCRs, while some public TCRs were found in many donors.

Vbeta (60) and Jbeta (13) primers were used in the PCR. Method: immunoSEQ multiplex PCR; TCRdb's copy keeps in-frame clones and lacks some. The table lists roughly 120,000 clones, 82% of them singletons. The specimen was PBMCs. This chain connects TRBV7-2 to TRBJ1-2; no reliable D call. The receptor comes from a woman between 18 and 29 years old in good health and CMV-seronegative. CDR3: CASSTPEGSGYTF. CDR3 DNA: TGTGCCAGCAGCACTCCAGAGGGAAGTGGCTACACCTTC.